This T cell receptor beta chain came from a study of T-cell memory formation after mild COVID-19. Study details: There were largely donor-specific TCR clusters.

Study-level results: Contracting CD8+ clones were enriched in EMRA, CD4+ mainly in CM and EM. Clones shrinking from day 15 to 85 showed even CD4/CD8 mixes; later expanders tilted CD4+. Proof of SARS-CoV-2 specificity was absent for the second-wave clones that crested on day 37.

This clonotype appeared many times. The antigen is undetermined. Trimming stripped 1 base from V and 0 bases from J, with 9 bases between. Germline loops: CDR1 MGHRA, CDR2 YSYEKL. The CDR3 runs to 15 residues. MiXCR, applied by TCRdb to the 5' RACE reads, yields one record per CDR3 protein. Of around 27,000 distinct CDR3 sequences in the sample, roughly 7.4% were seen once. J is TRBJ1-2 and V is TRBV4-1, with D maybe TRBD1 (6 bases). Source material: PBMCs or a T cell subset sorted from them (not recorded which). This receptor was obtained from an adult woman who had mild COVID-19 (a few samples of this study predate the infection). Cell type and time point are not known. CDR3 sequence reads: CASSQGQGTNYGYTF. The CDR3 DNA reads as TGCGCCAGCAGCCAAGGCCAGGGGACTAACTATGGCTACACCTTC.